The T cell receptor (beta chain) described here comes from a study of resident and recirculating memory T cells in vitiligo. About the study: Epidermis came from shave biopsies of lesional and nonlesional sites, plus PBMCs.

The method was immunoSEQ multiplex PCR; TCRdb's version includes in-frame clones alone and lacks a portion of them. The data hold tens of thousands of clones, with more than 85% observed a single time. Overall study findings and caveats: Sequences differed between biopsy sites and patients, suggesting private specificity.

Stable patients also lacked confetti depigmentation, a sign of active vitiligo. About this clone: Antigen unknown.

Trimming stripped 1 base from V and 11 bases from J, with 8 bases between. The CDR3 length is 11 residues. Germline V gene sequence: CDR1 MDHEN, CDR2 SYDVKM. This TCR derives from a male donor with vitiligo. The sequenced sample consisted of blood. This chain connects TRBV28 to TRBJ1-1; D gene unclear. In DNA, the CDR3 is TGTGCCAGCAGTTTATTCGATGCGGCTTTCTTT. Translation: CASSLFDAAFF.